The T cell receptor beta chain described here comes from a study of T cells in women clearing cervical HPV infection (dated by TCRdb to about 2018). Study-wide context: The cases were 25 or so women with histologically confirmed HPV16-related CIN3 or worse, and 2 of these cases were invasive cancers. Blood from cases was collected at the visit where the lesion was first found, while blood from controls was collected once the infection could no longer be detected. The controls were about 25 women whose single incident HPV16 infection cleared within 12 months with no development of precancer or cancer. As quality controls, five blinded duplicates were added to each group, bringing the total to approximately 60 samples made up of around 50 participants and 10 or so replicates. Cases had a median age of around 32 years compared with 38 for controls, and baseline characteristics showed no significant differences between the groups. Among cases, blood sampling came a median of about 150 days after lesion detection, with an interquartile range of about 80 to 230 days. Since HLA typing was available for only a few women, HLA type could not be ruled out as a confounder. The parent cohort enrolled 10,000 or so women aged 18 or older in Guanacaste, Costa Rica, during about 1993 to 1994 and followed them for about 7 years. Cases were matched to controls by age within five years and by the year the sample was collected. This exploratory proof-of-principle case-control study, nested within the Guanacaste HPV Natural History Study in Costa Rica, compared TCR repertoires among women with different cervical HPV16 outcomes.

General study outcomes and caveats: T-cell numbers per sample were unknown, so richness differences could reflect varying T-cell content rather than repertoire biology. CIN3+ cases had significantly higher TCR repertoire richness than controls across sequencing depths, but evenness did not differ between the groups. Cases had lower TRBV6-7 relative abundance than controls (approximately 0.1% versus 0.16%; Bonferroni P = 0.0008). Whether associations preceded infection or resulted from infection could not be shown with the cross-sectional design, and effector/memory subsets and HPV-specific T cells were not isolated. Random forest classifiers combining richness and V gene abundances distinguished cases from controls with an estimated AUC of less than 0.9.

Points on this clone: No antigen is known for it. The read is 3 residues too short to cover the CDR3 end, so that end is filled in from the germline J gene.

CDR1 and CDR2 are drawn from the germline V gene (reference sequence): LNHDA, SQIVND. Spanning cysteine to phenylalanine, the CDR3 consists of 13 amino acids. Of the CDR3's DNA, 30 bases were read; they are in frame from base 1. For this chain, trimming is 6 bases at the V end and 6 bases at the J end, and the number of junction bases without a gene match is 3. TCR beta CDR3 regions were amplified by multiplex PCR using the immunoSEQ assay from an average of approximately 1,200 ng genomic DNA per sample. Primer bias was corrected in the assay by using a complete synthetic TCR repertoire to establish an amplification baseline. The amplicons were sequenced on the Illumina platform. On the study's bioinformatics: Error correction of the sequences involved clustering with frequency ratios plus a modified nearest-neighbor algorithm, after which the sequences were analyzed in the immunoSEQ Analyzer using IMGT gene definitions. TCR richness and evenness were averaged over 20 rarefaction repeats at each rarefaction depth, excluding samples with fewer sequences than the depth. Relative abundances of V, D and J genes were compared between groups using Wilcoxon rank sum tests, with FDR correction applied. Blinded duplicates gave an intraclass correlation of under 97% for TCR richness and an average of about 76% across some 69 gene segments. In TCRdb, the immuneACCESS table is reduced to in-frame sequences with V and J assigned. These tables do not hold every clone; where another copy was compared, an unresolved V gene accounts for under half, and the others remain unexplained. V and J calls plus clone size are reproduced from that table; the DNA served to infer D and trimming. The sample's table lists a count of around 28,000 clones. Of the sample, 17% falls within the top ten clones.

Every participant had a single incident cervical HPV16 infection, and women with prevalent HPV16 infections were excluded. Cervical HPV DNA was detected with MY09/MY11 PCR, and genotyping was done with dot-blot hybridization. Around 15 mL of heparinized blood was centrifuged, after which the buffy coat was aliquoted, frozen at -30 degrees C, and then stored at -80 degrees C. Genomic DNA was extracted from buffy coat specimens using QIAGEN kits. This TCR was recovered from a woman aged 18 to 75 with a cervical HPV16 infection that either progressed to CIN3+ or cleared (not recorded which). Sequenced sample: blood buffy coat. The rearrangement joined TRBV19 to TRBJ2-2, and TRBD1 aligns with 8 junction nucleotides. The CDR3 sequence is CASRQGGAGELFF. The CDR3 DNA, read in part, is TGTGCCAGTAGACAGGGGGGCGCCGGGGAG.